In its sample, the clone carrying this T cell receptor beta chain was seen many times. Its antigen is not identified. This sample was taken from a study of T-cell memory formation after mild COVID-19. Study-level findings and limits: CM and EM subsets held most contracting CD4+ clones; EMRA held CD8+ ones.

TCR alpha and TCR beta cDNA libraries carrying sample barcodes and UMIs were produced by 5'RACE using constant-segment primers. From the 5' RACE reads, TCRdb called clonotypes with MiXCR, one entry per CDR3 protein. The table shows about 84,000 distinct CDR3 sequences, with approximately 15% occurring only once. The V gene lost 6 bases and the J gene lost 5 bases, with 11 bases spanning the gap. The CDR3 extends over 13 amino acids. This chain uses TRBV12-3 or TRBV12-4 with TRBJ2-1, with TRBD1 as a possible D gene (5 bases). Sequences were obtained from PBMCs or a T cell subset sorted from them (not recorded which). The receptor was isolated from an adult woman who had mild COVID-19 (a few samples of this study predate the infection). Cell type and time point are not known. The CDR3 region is CASSPDSDNEQFF. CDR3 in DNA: TGTGCCAGCAGCCCCGACAGCGACAATGAGCAGTTCTTC.